This T cell receptor (beta chain) was documented in a study of T-cell memory formation after mild COVID-19 (dated by TCRdb to about 2021). Looking at the study overall: TCR sequence clusters from the two donors were largely donor specific. Longitudinal TCRalpha and TCRbeta repertoire sequencing tracked T-cell clones expanding and contracting after mild COVID-19 in two donors. Two young, previously healthy adult volunteers made up the cohort, one male and one female. Beyond this particular receptor, the publication reports: Whether the second-wave clones peaking on day 37 were SARS-CoV-2 specific was not confirmed. Contracting CD4+ clones appeared mostly in the CM and EM memory subsets, whereas CD8+ clones were enriched in EMRA. Clones that contracted from day 15 to 85 showed balanced CD4/CD8 phenotypes, whereas a second wave of clones that expanded from day 15 to 37 leaned towards CD4+. Only two mild cases were covered by the study, and larger cohorts that include severe cases with pre-infection samples were considered necessary. Some responding clones were detected in pre-infection memory, suggesting pre-existing cross-reactive memory T cells joined the SARS-CoV-2 response.

Ficoll-Paque density gradient centrifugation was used to isolate PBMCs. According to the germline V gene (reference sequence), CDR1 reads LGHDT and CDR2 reads YNNKEL. From the cysteine through the phenylalanine, the CDR3 covers 18 amino acids. The entry retains the CDR3 DNA only, 54 bases that are in frame from base 1. V drops 1 base and J drops 1 base, leaving 19 bases in between. This clonotype appeared a few times. This receptor's antigen is unknown. Base qualities are not at hand, and no much larger clone is one base apart. Sequencing instrument: Illumina NovaSeq 6000. cDNA libraries for TCRalpha and TCRbeta were prepared by 5'RACE using constant-segment primers, with sample barcodes and unique molecular identifiers added. RNA was extracted from every sample with Trizol reagent. The libraries were amplified in two PCR steps, and the second step added a second sample barcode and Illumina TruSeq adapters. Libraries were sequenced on an Illumina NovaSeq with 2 x 150 bp paired-end reads. As for the original processing: With migec v1.2.7, reads were demultiplexed and then collapsed into UMI-guided consensus sequences. Using mixcr v2.1.11, the UMI consensuses were aligned to TRA and TRB V and J templates and assembled into clonotypes. A clonotype was counted as expanded or contracted only when both edgeR and NoisET called the clonotype significant, with the noise models trained on biological replicates. For edgeR calls, a false discovery rate-adjusted p below 0.01 and a log2 fold-change threshold of 1 were applied. As an exploratory analysis of dynamics, max-normalized trajectories of the 1000 most abundant clonotypes were examined by PCA with hierarchical clustering. Separately sequenced CD4+ and CD8+ repertoires were used to assign a CD4 or CD8 phenotype to each responding clone. The public reads were reprocessed in TCRdb via fastp at Q25 and MiXCR, keeping in-frame beta chains. Identical CDR3 proteins give one entry, which carries the most common genes and DNA. TCRdb, not the authors, supplied the V and J calls. This sample has about 55,000 distinct CDR3 sequences in its table, and over 7.5% of those were observed once. The ten largest clones add up to roughly 1.2% of the sample.

Rearrangement joined TRBV3-1 to TRBJ1-1; the D gene lacks a confident call. Input material: PBMCs or a T cell subset sorted from them (not recorded which). This TCR was sampled from a young man who had mild COVID-19 (a few samples of this study predate the infection). The sample titles of this study are shuffled in the database, so cell type and time point are left out; the donor was told from shared clones. The CDR3 sequence is CASSQVFKVTGPNTEAFF. The DNA sequence reads TGTGCCAGCAGCCAAGTTTTTAAGGTGACCGGACCGAACACTGAAGCTTTCTTT.